The source of this T cell receptor beta chain is a study of cytomegalovirus exposure and HLA in healthy donors. The study ran its PCR with 60 Vbeta and 13 Jbeta primers. Produced via immunoSEQ multiplex PCR; TCRdb's table is partial and in-frame only. There are 95,000 to 150,000 clones in the sample; around 66% occur only once, and 1.5% lies in the top ten. About this clone itself: Its antigen remains unknown.

Whole-study findings and limits: Differences between HLA loci emerged in a later analysis of TCR association rates, with DRB1 most and HLA-C fewest. Some segments of the V type, notably TRBV6-2 and TRBV6-3, were excluded as indistinguishable. A list of 150 or so TCR beta chains associated with cytomegalovirus was given. By a later analysis, the bulk of CMV-associated TCR beta chains appeared HLA-restricted.

The CDR3 extends over 19 amino acids. The V gene's germline CDR1 is LNHDA and CDR2 SQIVND (reference sequence). The V end was cut by 4 bases, the J end by 5 bases, with 29 bases between. The chain couples TRBV19 to TRBJ2-5; the D gene is possibly TRBD1 (5 bases). This clonotype was sampled from a man between 18 and 35 years old in good health and CMV-seronegative. Specimen: PBMCs. The CDR3 DNA reads TGTGCCAGTAGTACTTCCCCGCAGGCGAGGATACTTGCAGGGGAGACCCAGTACTTC. As protein: CASSTSPQARILAGETQYF.